These 6 T cell receptor beta chains share one sample of origin, sequenced in a study of blood T cell repertoires in COVID-19. Clones were read by immunoSEQ multiplex PCR, and TCRdb kept only the in-frame ones, dropping some. This table holds over 200,000 clones, 65% to 90% found once. Input material: PBMCs or T cells enriched from blood (not recorded which). These receptors originate from a young man who had recovered from COVID-19.

The chain couples TRBV4-1 to TRBJ2-3; D is unclear. The CDR3 has 12 residues. Germline V gene data show CDR1 as MGHRA and CDR2 as YSYEKL. V was pared by 3 bases and J by 3 bases, with 4 bases between. The chain's CDR3 is CASSQLTDTQYF. DNA of the CDR3: TGCGCCAGCAGCCAGTTAACAGATACGCAGTATTTT.

The chain combines TRBV27 with TRBJ1-1, with TRBD1 identical over 7 bases. The CDR3 covers 16 residues. Trimming removed 5 bases from V and 6 bases from J; junction bases left unmatched: 15. The V gene's germline CDR1 is MNHEY and CDR2 SMNVEV (reference sequence). The CDR3 region has the DNA TGTGCCAGCAGTCTCCGGACAGGAGTCGAGGAAGCTGAAGCTTTCTTT. It is translated as CASSLRTGVEEAEAFF.

V gene TRBV5-4 combines with J gene TRBJ2-3, with D possibly matching TRBD2 (6 bases). The germline gives CDR1 SGHNT, CDR2 YYREEE (reference sequence). The CDR3 spans 14 residues. The germline V and J ends were trimmed by 4 bases and 3 bases, with 12 bases remaining between them. CDR3 sequence: CASSPQTRTDTQYF. The CDR3 DNA is TGTGCCAGCAGCCCGCAGACTAGGACAGATACGCAGTATTTT.

There are a few counts of this clone. V is TRBV7-9 and J is TRBJ2-1; perhaps TRBD2 as D (5 bases). The CDR3 is 14 residues long. CDR1 SEHNR and CDR2 FQNEAQ come from the germline V gene (reference sequence). V lost 3 bases and J 5 bases, leaving 11 bases between the germline ends. This chain's CDR3 is CASSFSSGDNEQFF. CDR3 coding DNA: TGTGCCAGCAGCTTTTCGTCCGGGGACAATGAGCAGTTCTTC.

The chain employs TRBV28 and TRBJ2-7; the D is unclear. Germline V lookup: CDR1 MDHEN, CDR2 SYDVKM. This CDR3 is 12 amino acids long. The CDR3 region has the DNA TGTGTGACTTCCCCTGACGGCGACGAGCAGTACTTC. Translated: CVTSPDGDEQYF.

V usage is TRBV18 and J usage is TRBJ1-2; the D gene is possibly TRBD1 (5 bases). This CDR3 spans 14 amino acids. The V and J ends lost 0 bases and 4 bases respectively, with 9 bases between them. Looked up from germline, CDR1 is KGHSH and CDR2 is LQKENI. The CDR3 region has the DNA TGTGCCAGCTCACCACCGACAGAGATCTATGGCTACACCTTC. This encodes CASSPPTEIYGYTF.